One sample yielded the 8 T cell receptor beta chains listed below, sequenced in a study of blood T cell repertoires in COVID-19 (dated by TCRdb to between 2020 and 2021). Libraries were constructed by the immunoSEQ multiplex PCR assay. TCRdb obtained this table from immuneACCESS and retained in-frame rearrangements with V and J assigned. These tables miss some clones; where compared with another copy, unresolved V genes account for less than half of the shortfall, and the remainder is unexplained. The sample table contains about 370,000 clones; only one count was recorded for around 87% of them. 8% to 13% of the sample rests with the top ten. Material: peripheral blood. The receptors come from a woman in her twenties or thirties with COVID-19, enrolled during active disease.

The genes are TRBV27 and TRBJ2-1; 7 bases match TRBD2. Germline CDR1 is MNHEY and CDR2 is SMNVEV (reference sequence). The CDR3 runs 14 residues. J gave up 5 bases and V 7 bases, and 8 bases lay outside the gene matches. The CDR3 reads CASIGTNLNNEQFF. The CDR3 DNA reads TGTGCCAGCATAGGGACTAACCTAAACAATGAGCAGTTCTTC.

This rearrangement joins TRBV30 to TRBJ1-5, with TRBD1 matching 10 bases. Germline-derived CDR1 and CDR2 are GTSNPN and SVGIG (reference sequence). V gave up 1 base and J gave up 9 bases; unmatched junction bases: 9. The CDR3 contains 15 residues. This chain's CDR3 is CAWSGGQGFQGPQHF. For the CDR3, the DNA is TGTGCCTGGAGTGGGGGACAGGGGTTCCAGGGGCCCCAGCATTTT.

J is TRBJ1-5 and V is TRBV11-3, with 7 bases matching TRBD1. This CDR3 comprises 19 residues. The V segment lost 3 bases and the J segment 1 base; nucleotides outside the gene matches: 15. CDR1 and CDR2 from the germline V gene are SGHNT and YENEEA. Here the CDR3 reads CASSFSRQGAKGSNQPQHF. CDR3 nucleotide sequence: TGTGCCAGCAGCTTCTCCCGACAGGGTGCCAAAGGGAGCAATCAGCCCCAGCATTTT.

This chain links TRBV18 with TRBJ1-2; no clear D. Germline V CDR1 and CDR2: KGHSH, LQKENI. The V and J ends lost 3 bases and 2 bases respectively, with 10 bases between them. There are 14 residues in the CDR3. The CDR3 loop is CASSPREFNYGYTF. CDR3 bases: TGTGCCAGCTCACCTAGGGAGTTCAACTATGGCTACACCTTC.

The J gene is TRBJ2-7, the V gene TRBV6-5; 7 bases agree with TRBD1. Per the germline V gene, CDR1 is MNHEY and CDR2 is SVGAGI. V shed 7 bases and J 2 bases; nucleotides not matched to a gene: 8. The CDR3 is 14 residues long. The chain's CDR3 is CASKLDRTTYEQYF. The DNA for the CDR3 is TGTGCCAGCAAATTGGACAGGACGACCTACGAGCAGTACTTC.

This clone was seen once. The gene calls are TRBV7-8 and TRBJ2-3, with no clear D. V was clipped by 5 bases and J by 1 base, with 10 bases between them. Germline V gives CDR1 SGHVS, CDR2 FQNEAQ. CDR3 length: 14 residues. The CDR3, as DNA: TGTGCCAGCAGCGCCCTTCCGGGCACAGATACGCAGTATTTT. Its protein product is CASSALPGTDTQYF.

This rearrangement joins TRBV24-1 to TRBJ2-3; 8 bases align to TRBD1. Germline V gene lookup returns CDR1 KGHDR and CDR2 SFDVKD. Trimming took 4 bases from V and 12 from J; bases not matched to a gene: 8. The CDR3 sequence is 13 residues long. CDR3 nucleotide sequence: TGTGCCACCAGTGACCTGACAGGGGCAGGTCAGTATTTT. Its protein is CATSDLTGAGQYF.

The V call is TRBV9, the J call TRBJ2-3; D remains unclear. V lost 6 bases and J lost 2, with 13 bases in between. The CDR3 spans 14 residues. Looked up from germline, CDR1 is SGDLS and CDR2 is YYNGEE. Here the CDR3 reads CASNIGPNTDTQYF. As DNA, the CDR3 is TGTGCCAGCAACATTGGGCCGAACACAGATACGCAGTATTTT. The full variable domain, in which reference TRBV9 and TRBJ2-3 provide the parts outside the CDR3, is DSGVTQTPKHLITATGQRVTLRCSPRSGDLSVYWYQQSLDQGLQFLIQYYNGEERAKGNILERFSAQQFPDLHSELNLSSLELGDSALYFCASNIGPNTDTQYFGPGTRLTVL.